The 29 T cell receptor beta chains given below trace back to one sample, sequenced in a study of liver allograft versus peripheral blood T cells. About the research overall: The authors compared T cell receptor repertoires in transplanted livers with those in the peripheral blood of recipients.

TCRdb reprocessed the reads via MiXCR and lists one record per CDR3 protein. The sample carries fewer than 15,000 distinct CDR3 sequences, approximately 20% recorded once. These receptors were obtained from a human patient who had a liver transplant. Part of the T cell pool may stem from the graft donor.

This clonotype is judged medium-sized. The gene calls are TRBV29-1 and TRBJ2-6; D may correspond to TRBD1 or TRBD2 (5 bases each). Looked up from germline, CDR1 is SQVTM and CDR2 is ANQGSEA. The CDR3 runs 14 residues. The V end was cut by 6 bases, the J end by 6 bases, with 15 bases between. CDR3 DNA: TGCAGCGTGAGAGACGGGACGCTGGCCAACGTCCTGACTTTC. The encoded protein is CSVRDGTLANVLTF.

This clonotype has ten or more counts. The rearrangement uses TRBV6-6 and TRBJ1-2, with 7 bases aligning to TRBD1. Trimming cost V 6 bases and J 4 bases; bases outside gene matches: 14. The germline gives CDR1 MNHNY, CDR2 SVGAGI (reference sequence). The CDR3 runs to 16 residues. CDR3 sequence reads: CASSQNPTGNGYGYTF. The CDR3 nucleotides read TGTGCCAGCAGCCAAAATCCGACAGGGAACGGCTATGGCTACACCTTC.

The V gene is TRBV9, the J gene TRBJ2-3; TRBD1 matches at 7 bases. V gave up 3 bases and J gave up 2 bases; unmatched junction bases: 12. There are 17 residues in the CDR3. Germline CDR1 and CDR2: SGDLS and YYNGEE. CDR3 amino acids: CASSAPAGQAITDTQYF. CDR3 coding DNA: TGTGCCAGCAGCGCCCCCGCCGGACAGGCGATCACAGATACGCAGTATTTT.

By share, this clonotype counts as medium-sized (0.01 to 0.1%). The chain uses TRBV18 and TRBJ1-1; TRBD1 agrees at 7 bases. The V segment lost 2 bases and the J segment 6 bases; nucleotides outside the gene matches: 6. Germline V gene data show CDR1 as KGHSH and CDR2 as LQKENI. The CDR3 sequence is 14 residues long. The CDR3 DNA is TGTGCCAGCTCACCAACGGCAGGGGGGCCTGAAGCTTTCTTT. It codes for CASSPTAGGPEAFF.

This clonotype was counted only a few times. DNA of the CDR3: TGTGCCAGTAGTATAGGGGCCAGCAATCAGCCCCAGCATTTT. Protein: CASSIGASNQPQHF. This chain links TRBV19 with TRBJ1-5; D is unclear. Germline assignment: CDR1 LNHDA and CDR2 SQIVND (reference sequence). The CDR3 is made up of 14 amino acids. V dropped 1 base and J dropped 1 base, with 5 bases sitting between them.

This clonotype was detected ten times or more. The chain combines TRBV5-6 with TRBJ2-2; the D is unclear. The CDR3 sequence is 13 residues long. The germline V gene encodes CDR1 SGHDT and CDR2 YYEEEE. Trimming stripped 6 bases from V and 5 bases from J, with 11 bases between. CDR3: CASNRGRTGELFF. The CDR3, as DNA: TGTGCCAGCAATCGAGGTCGGACCGGGGAGCTGTTTTTT. The entire variable domain, with the rest obtained from reference TRBV5-6 and TRBJ2-2, is as follows: DAGVTQSPTHLIKTRGQQVTLRCSPKSGHDTVSWYQQALGQGPQFIFQYYEEEERQRGNFPDRFSGHQFPNYSSELNVNALLLGDSALYLCASNRGRTGELFFGEGSRLTVL.

For this clonotype: Since a much larger clone is just one base distant, this may be a read error. Given the absence of the conserved phenylalanine or tryptophan at the CDR3 end, a read error is likely. The chain links TRBV6-6 to TRBJ1-5; D ambiguous. The CDR3 has 13 residues. Per the germline V gene, CDR1 is MNHNY and CDR2 is SVGAGI (reference sequence). The V end was cut by 2 bases, the J end by 4 bases, with 6 bases between. The CDR3 protein is CASSYRGNQPQHS. DNA for the CDR3: TGTGCCAGCAGTTACCGAGGGAATCAGCCCCAGCATTCT.

In this sample, this clonotype turned up many times. The CDR3 spells CASSLGTGDTIYF. For the CDR3, the DNA is TGTGCCAGCAGTCTCGGGACAGGCGACACCATATATTTT. The chain couples TRBV28 to TRBJ1-3; 8 nucleotides line up with TRBD1. V lost 5 bases to trimming and J lost 8 bases; unmatched junction nucleotides: 5. From germline, CDR1 is MDHEN and CDR2 SYDVKM. CDR3 length: 13 residues.

This clonotype turned up a few times. The genes are TRBV28 and TRBJ2-5, with 8 nucleotides matching TRBD2. Germline V lookup: CDR1 MDHEN, CDR2 SYDVKM. The CDR3 loop spans 15 amino acids. Trimming at V came to 7 bases and at J to 5 bases, leaving 12 bases not matched to a gene. CDR3 residues: CASTYPRGGAETQYF. The CDR3 coding sequence is TGTGCCAGCACCTATCCCCGGGGGGGCGCGGAGACCCAGTACTTC.

This chain connects TRBV28 to TRBJ1-2; 9 nucleotides align to TRBD1. CDR1 and CDR2 from the germline V gene are MDHEN and SYDVKM. This CDR3 comprises 14 residues. J was trimmed by 6 bases and V by 3 bases; bases with no gene match: 5. The CDR3 protein is CASSFGTGRDGYTF. In DNA form, the CDR3 reads TGTGCCAGCAGTTTCGGGACAGGGAGGGATGGCTACACCTTC.

This clonotype was counted many times. The chain employs TRBV18 and TRBJ1-3, with D maybe TRBD1 (6 bases). The germline V and J ends were trimmed by 5 bases and 0 bases, with 11 bases remaining between them. Per germline, CDR1 KGHSH and CDR2 LQKENI. The CDR3 is made up of 15 amino acids. In nucleotides, the CDR3 is TGTGCCAGCTCAGACAGGATCATCTCTGGAAACACCATATATTTT. This sequence encodes CASSDRIISGNTIYF.

The genes are TRBV28 and TRBJ1-2; tentative D call: TRBD1 (5 bases). Trimming shortened V by 5 bases and J by 5 bases, and 15 bases separated the two germline ends. From germline, CDR1 is MDHEN and CDR2 SYDVKM. The CDR3 extends over 14 amino acids. This CDR3 is CASSPQATRYGYTF. The CDR3, as DNA: TGTGCCAGCAGTCCACAGGCCACGAGGTATGGCTACACCTTC.

This chain links TRBV28 with TRBJ2-5; D is possibly TRBD1 or TRBD2 (6 bases each). The CDR3 runs 13 residues. V gave up 8 bases and J gave up 5 bases, with 15 bases separating them. Germline CDR1 and CDR2: MDHEN and SYDVKM. The CDR3 loop reads CASGRGRRETQYF. CDR3 bases: TGTGCCAGCGGTCGGGGGCGCCGGGAGACCCAGTACTTC.

The table lists this clonotype with a few counts. The chain carries TRBV12-3 or TRBV12-4 and TRBJ2-2; D is uncertain. The CDR3 is 14 amino acids. The V end was cut by 5 bases, the J end by 1 base, with 8 bases between. The CDR3 region has the DNA TGTGCCAGCAGTCCCCGCCTGAACACCGGGGAGCTGTTTTTT. It encodes CASSPRLNTGELFF.

This clonotype has a count of ten or more. V is TRBV6-2 or TRBV6-3 and J is TRBJ2-3, with TRBD1 identical over 12 bases. V shed 2 bases and J 4 bases; nucleotides not matched to a gene: 10. From germline, CDR1 is MNHEY and CDR2 SVGEGT. This CDR3 is 18 amino acids long. The DNA for the CDR3 is TGTGCCAGCAGTTACGCCTTCAGGGACAGGGGGCGCCCAGATACGCAGTATTTT. It is translated as CASSYAFRDRGRPDTQYF.

This chain joins TRBV7-2 and TRBJ2-2, with D tentatively TRBD2 (6 bases). V was cut by 4 bases and J by 0 bases, with 21 bases left in between. CDR1 is SGHTA, CDR2 FQGNSA, per germline. This CDR3 is 19 amino acids long. CDR3 sequence (DNA): TGTACCAGCAGCTCGACGGTCCTAGCGCGACCAGCGAACACCGGGGAGCTGTTTTTT. Its protein product is CTSSSTVLARPANTGELFF. Full variable domain (missing parts from reference TRBV7-2 and TRBJ2-2): GAGVSQSPSNKVTEKGKDVELRCDPISGHTALYWYRQSLGQGLEFLIYFQGNSAPDKSGLPSDRFSAERTGGSVSTLTIQRTQQEDSAVYLCTSSSTVLARPANTGELFFGEGSRLTVL.

The DNA of the CDR3 is TGTGCCAGCAGTCTGGACAGGGCTCAGCCCCAGCATTTT. Translation gives CASSLDRAQPQHF. V and J are TRBV12-3 or TRBV12-4 and TRBJ1-5; 8 nucleotides align to TRBD1. Trimming took 5 bases from V and 6 from J; bases not matched to a gene: 3. The CDR3 is 13 amino acids.

The chain recombines TRBV6-5 with TRBJ2-1, with 7 bases matching TRBD1. J was trimmed by 7 bases and V by 6 bases; bases with no gene match: 9. The CDR3 spans 14 residues. CDR1 is MNHEY, CDR2 SVGAGI, per germline. CDR3 DNA: TGTGCCAGCAGCTCCTCCGGGACAGTTAATGAGCAGTTCTTC. Encoded protein: CASSSSGTVNEQFF.

This clonotype was seen ten or more times. The rearrangement joins TRBV28 to TRBJ2-1; tentative D call: TRBD1 (6 bases). Trimming removed 4 bases at V and 1 base at J, with 14 bases between. The germline gives CDR1 MDHEN, CDR2 SYDVKM. CDR3 length equals 16 residues. This CDR3 is CASSSNRVRSYNEQFF. CDR3 nucleotides: TGTGCCAGCAGTTCCAACAGGGTACGGTCCTACAATGAGCAGTTCTTC.

The chain joins TRBV7-9 to TRBJ2-5, with D possibly TRBD1 on 6 matching bases. CDR1 SEHNR and CDR2 FQNEAQ come from the germline V gene (reference sequence). The CDR3 length is 15 residues. V lost 1 base, J lost 4 bases, and 13 bases lay in between. CDR3 residues: CASSLGGGWGETQYF. The CDR3 DNA follows: TGTGCCAGCAGCTTAGGAGGGGGTTGGGGAGAGACCCAGTACTTC.

This clonotype is labeled medium-sized. V and J are TRBV29-1 and TRBJ2-3; D not certain. This CDR3 has 12 amino acids. V was cut by 3 bases and J by 2 bases, with 6 bases left in between. CDR1 and CDR2 (germline): SQVTM, ANQGSEA. The DNA of the CDR3 is TGCAGCGTTGAGGGCCACACAGATACGCAGTATTTT. Encoded protein: CSVEGHTDTQYF.

V and J are TRBV12-3 or TRBV12-4 and TRBJ2-5; D ambiguous. The CDR3 totals 12 residues. V lost 6 bases, J lost 6 bases, and 11 bases lay in between. The CDR3 protein is CASSLDRQTQYF. CDR3 nucleotide sequence: TGTGCCAGCAGCCTAGATAGGCAGACCCAGTACTTC.

There are many counts of this clonotype. This chain connects TRBV7-2 to TRBJ2-1, with 8 bases identical to TRBD2. The junction had 3 bases not matched to a gene; V was cut back by 3 bases and J by 2 bases. The germline V gene has CDR1 SGHTA and CDR2 FQGNSA. The CDR3 length is 15 residues. The CDR3 spells CASSFTSGPYNEQFF. CDR3 in DNA: TGTGCCAGCAGCTTTACTAGCGGCCCCTACAATGAGCAGTTCTTC.

In this sample, this clonotype turned up many times. The CDR3 bases are TGTGCCAGCAGTAAGGGACTAGGCGAGACCCAGTACTTC. Its translation is CASSKGLGETQYF. The chain is built from TRBV6-1 and TRBJ2-5, with 8 positions matching TRBD2. The length of the CDR3 is 13 residues. The trim removed 5 bases at V and 5 bases at J, leaving 4 bases unmatched. CDR1 and CDR2 (germline): MNHNS, SASEGT.

V and J are TRBV28 and TRBJ1-2; D call uncertain. The CDR3 runs 12 residues. Germline CDR1 MDHEN, CDR2 SYDVKM. V was trimmed by 5 bases and J by 10 bases, leaving 14 bases between them. This CDR3 is CASSPSKGLYTF. For the CDR3, the DNA is TGTGCCAGCAGTCCCTCGAAAGGCCTCTACACCTTC.

In its sample, this clonotype ranks as medium-sized (0.01 to 0.1%). CDR3 DNA: TGTGCCAGTAGTAATACGGCAGGGGGGAACTATGGCTACACCTTC. Translation: CASSNTAGGNYGYTF. J is TRBJ1-2 and V is TRBV19; 7 nucleotides match TRBD1. The junction had 7 bases not matched to a gene; V was cut back by 4 bases and J by 2 bases. Germline assignment: CDR1 LNHDA and CDR2 SQIVND (reference sequence). This CDR3 has 15 residues. Drawing the rest from reference TRBV19 and TRBJ1-2, the complete variable domain is DGGITQSPKYLFRKEGQNVTLSCEQNLNHDAMYWYRQDPGQGLRLIYYSQIVNDFQKGDIAEGYSVSREKKESFPLTVTSAQKNPTAFYLCASSNTAGGNYGYTFGSGTRLTVV.

The chain couples TRBV19 to TRBJ1-5, with D possibly TRBD1 on 5 matching bases. Germline V gene data show CDR1 as LNHDA and CDR2 as SQIVND (reference sequence). The CDR3 has 16 residues. V was pared by 4 bases and J by 0 bases, with 13 bases between. The CDR3 nucleotides are TGTGCCAGTAGTAGAGACAGAAGCTATAGCAATCAGCCCCAGCATTTT. This encodes CASSRDRSYSNQPQHF.

The rearrangement joins TRBV7-3 to TRBJ2-6; a possible D gene is TRBD1 (6 bases). V lost 5 bases, J lost 3 bases, and 14 bases lay in between. The CDR3 totals 16 residues. From germline, CDR1 is SGHTA and CDR2 FQGTGA. CDR3 in DNA: TGTGCCAGCAGCCCGGTTGGGGGCGGTGGGGCCAACGTCCTGACTTTC. This codes for CASSPVGGGGANVLTF. Full variable domain (rest looked up from reference TRBV7-3 and TRBJ2-6): GAGVSQTPSNKVTEKGKYVELRCDPISGHTALYWYRQSLGQGPEFLIYFQGTGAADDSGLPNDRFFAVRPEGSVSTLKIQRTERGDSAVYLCASSPVGGGGANVLTFGAGSRLTVL.

Ten or more counts support this clonotype. The chain has TRBV27 and TRBJ2-7; TRBD2 agrees at 9 bases. V shed 3 bases, J shed 0 bases, and the junction held 9 bases outside the gene matches. The CDR3 is 17 amino acids. Germline assignment: CDR1 MNHEY and CDR2 SMNVEV (reference sequence). CDR3 region: CASSFGRGGPLSYEQYF. The CDR3 DNA follows: TGTGCCAGCAGTTTTGGGCGGGGGGGCCCGCTCTCCTACGAGCAGTACTTC.